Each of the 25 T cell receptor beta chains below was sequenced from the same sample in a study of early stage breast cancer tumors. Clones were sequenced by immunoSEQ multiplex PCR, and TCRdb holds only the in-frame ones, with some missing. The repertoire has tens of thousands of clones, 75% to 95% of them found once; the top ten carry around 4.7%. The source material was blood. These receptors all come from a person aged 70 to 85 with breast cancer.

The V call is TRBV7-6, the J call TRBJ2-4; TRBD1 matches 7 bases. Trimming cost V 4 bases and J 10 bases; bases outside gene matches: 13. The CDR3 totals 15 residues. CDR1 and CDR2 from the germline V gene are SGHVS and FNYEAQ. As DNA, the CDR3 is TGTGCCAGCAGCTCTCTACGACAGGGACGCCAAATTCAGTACTTC. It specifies CASSSLRQGRQIQYF.

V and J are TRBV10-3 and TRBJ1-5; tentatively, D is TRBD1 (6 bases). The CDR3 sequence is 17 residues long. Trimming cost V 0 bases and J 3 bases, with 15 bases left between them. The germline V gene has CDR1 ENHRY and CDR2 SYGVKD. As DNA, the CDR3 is TGTGCCATCAGTGAGTCATTGGAGACAGGTCACAATCAGCCCCAGCATTTT. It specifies CAISESLETGHNQPQHF.

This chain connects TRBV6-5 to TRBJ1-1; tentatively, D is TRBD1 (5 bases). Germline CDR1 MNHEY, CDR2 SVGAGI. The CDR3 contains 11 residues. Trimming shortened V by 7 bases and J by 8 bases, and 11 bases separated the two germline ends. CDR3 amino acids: CASTVGGEAFF. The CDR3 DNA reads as TGTGCCAGCACCGTCGGGGGAGAAGCTTTCTTT.

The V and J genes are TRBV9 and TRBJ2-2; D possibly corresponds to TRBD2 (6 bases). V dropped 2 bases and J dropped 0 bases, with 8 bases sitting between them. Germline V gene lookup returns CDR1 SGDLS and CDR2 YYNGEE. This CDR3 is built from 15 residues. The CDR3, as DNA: TGTGCCAGCAGCGTGCGGGGAGCGAACACCGGGGAGCTGTTTTTT. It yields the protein CASSVRGANTGELFF.

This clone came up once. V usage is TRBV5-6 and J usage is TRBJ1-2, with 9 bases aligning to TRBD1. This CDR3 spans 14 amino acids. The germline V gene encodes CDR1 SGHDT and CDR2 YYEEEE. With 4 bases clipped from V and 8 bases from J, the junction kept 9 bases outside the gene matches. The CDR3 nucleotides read TGTGCCAGCAGCCGGCGGACAGGGGAAAGAGGCTACACCTTC. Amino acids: CASSRRTGERGYTF.

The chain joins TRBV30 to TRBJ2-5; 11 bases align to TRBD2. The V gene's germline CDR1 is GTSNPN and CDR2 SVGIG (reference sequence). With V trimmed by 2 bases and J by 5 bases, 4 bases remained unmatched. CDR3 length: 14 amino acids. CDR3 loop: CAWSSGLAAETQYF. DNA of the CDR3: TGTGCCTGGAGTTCGGGACTAGCGGCGGAGACCCAGTACTTC. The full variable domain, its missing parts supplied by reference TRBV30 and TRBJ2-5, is SQTIHQWPATLVQPVGSPLSLECTVEGTSNPNLYWYRQAAGRGLQLLFYSVGIGQISSEVPQNLSASRPQDRQFILSSKKLLLSDSGFYLCAWSSGLAAETQYFGPGTRLLVL.

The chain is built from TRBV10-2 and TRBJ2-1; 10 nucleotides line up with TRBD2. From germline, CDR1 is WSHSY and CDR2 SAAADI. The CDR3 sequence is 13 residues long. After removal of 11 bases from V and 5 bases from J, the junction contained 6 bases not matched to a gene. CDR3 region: CAGRTSGNNEQFF. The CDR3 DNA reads TGCGCCGGGAGGACTAGCGGAAACAATGAGCAGTTCTTC.

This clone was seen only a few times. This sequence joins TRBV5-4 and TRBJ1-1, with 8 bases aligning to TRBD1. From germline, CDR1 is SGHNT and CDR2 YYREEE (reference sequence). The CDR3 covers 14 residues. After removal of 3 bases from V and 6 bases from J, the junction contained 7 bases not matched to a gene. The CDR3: CASSSETGVSEAFF. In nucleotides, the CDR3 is TGTGCCAGCAGCTCCGAGACAGGGGTGTCTGAAGCTTTCTTT.

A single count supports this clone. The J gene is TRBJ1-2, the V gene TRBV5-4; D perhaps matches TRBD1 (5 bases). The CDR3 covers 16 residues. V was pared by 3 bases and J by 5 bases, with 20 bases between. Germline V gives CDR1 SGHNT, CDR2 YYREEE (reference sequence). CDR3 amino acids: CASSWGVGGSEYGYTF. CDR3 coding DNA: TGTGCCAGCAGCTGGGGAGTCGGGGGATCCGAATATGGCTACACCTTC.

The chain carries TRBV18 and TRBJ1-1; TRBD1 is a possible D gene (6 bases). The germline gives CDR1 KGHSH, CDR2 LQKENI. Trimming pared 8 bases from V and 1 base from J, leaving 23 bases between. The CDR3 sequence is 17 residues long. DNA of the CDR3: TGTGCCAGCACATTTATATGGGACACGTCAAGGAACACTGAAGCTTTCTTT. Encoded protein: CASTFIWDTSRNTEAFF.

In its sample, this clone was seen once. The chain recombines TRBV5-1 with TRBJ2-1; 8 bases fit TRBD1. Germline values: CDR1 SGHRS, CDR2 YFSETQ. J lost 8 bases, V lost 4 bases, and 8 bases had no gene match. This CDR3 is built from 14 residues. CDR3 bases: TGCGCCAGCAGCCACGGACAGGGTACCGATGAGCAGTTCTTC. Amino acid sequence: CASSHGQGTDEQFF.

Here the CDR3 reads CASSVGSGVSSYEQYF. The CDR3 DNA follows: TGTGCCAGCAGCGTAGGTAGCGGTGTCAGCTCCTACGAGCAGTACTTC. The rearrangement uses TRBV9 and TRBJ2-7, with D perhaps matching TRBD2 (6 bases). The germline V and J ends were trimmed by 0 bases and 0 bases, with 13 bases remaining between them. CDR1 and CDR2 (germline): SGDLS, YYNGEE. The CDR3 consists of 16 residues.

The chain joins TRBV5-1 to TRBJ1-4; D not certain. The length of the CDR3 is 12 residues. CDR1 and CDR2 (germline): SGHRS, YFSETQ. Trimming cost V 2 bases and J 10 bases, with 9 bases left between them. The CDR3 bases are TGCGCCAGCAGCTTCGGTGATGGAAAACTGTTTTTT. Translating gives CASSFGDGKLFF.

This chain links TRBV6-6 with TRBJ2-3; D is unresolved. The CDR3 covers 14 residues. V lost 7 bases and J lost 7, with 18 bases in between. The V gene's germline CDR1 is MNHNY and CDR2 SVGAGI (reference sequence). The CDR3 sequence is CASTDGSIGNTQYF. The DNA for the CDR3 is TGTGCCAGCACCGACGGGTCGATCGGAAATACGCAGTATTTT.

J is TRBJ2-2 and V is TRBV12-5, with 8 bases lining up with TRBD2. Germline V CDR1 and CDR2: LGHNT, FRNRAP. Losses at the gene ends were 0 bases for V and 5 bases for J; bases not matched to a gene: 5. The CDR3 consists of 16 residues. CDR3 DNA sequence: TGTGCTAGTGGTTTGGTCGGGATAGCGGGAACCGGGGAGCTGTTTTTT. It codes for CASGLVGIAGTGELFF.

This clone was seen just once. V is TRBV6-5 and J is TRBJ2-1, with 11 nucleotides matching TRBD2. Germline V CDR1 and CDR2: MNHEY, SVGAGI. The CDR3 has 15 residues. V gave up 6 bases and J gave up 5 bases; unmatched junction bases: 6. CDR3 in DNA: TGTGCCAGCAGAGAAACTAGCGGGAGAGACAATGAGCAGTTCTTC. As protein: CASRETSGRDNEQFF.

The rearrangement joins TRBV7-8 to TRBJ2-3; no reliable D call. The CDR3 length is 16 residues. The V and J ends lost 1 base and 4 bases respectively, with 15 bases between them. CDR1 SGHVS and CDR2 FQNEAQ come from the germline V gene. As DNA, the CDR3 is TGTGCCAGCAGCTTAGTAGTGATCGATCGTGCAGATACGCAGTATTTT. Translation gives CASSLVVIDRADTQYF.

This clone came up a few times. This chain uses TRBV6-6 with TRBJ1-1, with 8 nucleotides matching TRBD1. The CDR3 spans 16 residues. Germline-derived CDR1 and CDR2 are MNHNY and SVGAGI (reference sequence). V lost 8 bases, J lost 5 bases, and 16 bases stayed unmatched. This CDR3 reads CASGQGDRGRRTEAFF. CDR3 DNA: TGTGCCAGCGGGCAGGGAGACAGGGGAAGGAGGACTGAAGCTTTCTTT.

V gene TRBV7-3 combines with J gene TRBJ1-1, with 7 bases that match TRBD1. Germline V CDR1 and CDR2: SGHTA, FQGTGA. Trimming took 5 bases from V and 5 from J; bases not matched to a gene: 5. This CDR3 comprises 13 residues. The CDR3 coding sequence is TGTGCCAGCAGCCAGGGACAGCGTACTGAAGCTTTCTTT. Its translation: CASSQGQRTEAFF.

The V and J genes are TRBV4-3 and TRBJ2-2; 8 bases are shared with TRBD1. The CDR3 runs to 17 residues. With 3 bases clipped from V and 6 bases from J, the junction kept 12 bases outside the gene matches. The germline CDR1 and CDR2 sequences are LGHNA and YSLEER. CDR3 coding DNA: TGCGCCAGCAGCCACCATAGGGAGACAGGGGCCCCCGGGGAGCTGTTTTTT. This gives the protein CASSHHRETGAPGELFF.

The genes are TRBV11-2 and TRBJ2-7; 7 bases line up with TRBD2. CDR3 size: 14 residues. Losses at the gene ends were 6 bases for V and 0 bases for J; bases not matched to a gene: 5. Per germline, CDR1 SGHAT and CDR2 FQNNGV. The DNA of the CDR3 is TGTGCCAGCAGTTACCGCGGGAGCTCCTACGAGCAGTACTTC. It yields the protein CASSYRGSSYEQYF.

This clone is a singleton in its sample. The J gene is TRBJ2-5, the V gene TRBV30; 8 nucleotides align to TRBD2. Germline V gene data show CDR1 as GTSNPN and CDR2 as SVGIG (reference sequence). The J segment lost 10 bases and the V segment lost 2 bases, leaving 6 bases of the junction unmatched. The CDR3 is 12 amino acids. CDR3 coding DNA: TGTGCCTGGAGTACTAGCGGCGGGGACCAGTACTTC. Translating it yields CAWSTSGGDQYF.

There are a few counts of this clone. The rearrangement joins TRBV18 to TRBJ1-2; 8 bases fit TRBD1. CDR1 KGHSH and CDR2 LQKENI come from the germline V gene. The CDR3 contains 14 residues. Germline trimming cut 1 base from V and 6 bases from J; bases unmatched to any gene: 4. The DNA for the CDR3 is TGTGCCAGCTCACCACAAGGGGGACAGGATGGCTACACCTTC. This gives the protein CASSPQGGQDGYTF.

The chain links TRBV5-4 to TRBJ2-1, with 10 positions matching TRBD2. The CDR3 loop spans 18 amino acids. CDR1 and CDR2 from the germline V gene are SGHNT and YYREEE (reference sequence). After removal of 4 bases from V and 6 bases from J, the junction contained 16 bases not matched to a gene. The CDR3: CASSTGGASGSLFNEQFF. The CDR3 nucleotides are TGTGCCAGCAGCACAGGGGGGGCTAGCGGGAGTCTCTTCAATGAGCAGTTCTTC.

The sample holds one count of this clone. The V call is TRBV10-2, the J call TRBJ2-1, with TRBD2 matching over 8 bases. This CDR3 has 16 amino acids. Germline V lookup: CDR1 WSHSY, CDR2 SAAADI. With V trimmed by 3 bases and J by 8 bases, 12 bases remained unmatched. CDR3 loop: CASSDPGGLSSHEQFF. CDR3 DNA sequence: TGCGCCAGCAGTGATCCGGGAGGGCTTTCTTCCCATGAGCAGTTCTTC.